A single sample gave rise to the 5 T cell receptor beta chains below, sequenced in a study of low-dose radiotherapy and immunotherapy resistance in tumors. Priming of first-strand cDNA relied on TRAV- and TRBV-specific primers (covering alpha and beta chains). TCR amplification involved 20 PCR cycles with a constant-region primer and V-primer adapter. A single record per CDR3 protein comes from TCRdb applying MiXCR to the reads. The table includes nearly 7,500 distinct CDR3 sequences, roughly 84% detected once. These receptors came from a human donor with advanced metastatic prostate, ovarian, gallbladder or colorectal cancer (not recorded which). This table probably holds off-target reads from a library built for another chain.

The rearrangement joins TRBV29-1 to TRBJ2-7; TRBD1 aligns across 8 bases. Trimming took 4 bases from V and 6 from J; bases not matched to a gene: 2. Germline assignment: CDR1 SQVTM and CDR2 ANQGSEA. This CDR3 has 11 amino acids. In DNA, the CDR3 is TGCAGCGTTGCAGGGGGCGGCGAGCAGTACTTC. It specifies CSVAGGGEQYF.

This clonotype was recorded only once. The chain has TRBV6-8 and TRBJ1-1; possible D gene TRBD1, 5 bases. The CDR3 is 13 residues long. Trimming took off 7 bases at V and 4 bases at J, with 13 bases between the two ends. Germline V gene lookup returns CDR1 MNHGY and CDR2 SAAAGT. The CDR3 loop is CASTPGGGTEAFF. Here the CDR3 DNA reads TGTGCCAGCACCCCGGGGGGAGGCACTGAAGCTTTCTTT.

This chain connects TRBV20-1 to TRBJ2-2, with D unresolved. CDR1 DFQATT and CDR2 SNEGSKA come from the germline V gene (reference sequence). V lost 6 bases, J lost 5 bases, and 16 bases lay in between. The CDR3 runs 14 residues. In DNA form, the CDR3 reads TGCAGTGCACGAGCGCCCGAAGATACCGGGGAGCTGTTTTTT. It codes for CSARAPEDTGELFF.

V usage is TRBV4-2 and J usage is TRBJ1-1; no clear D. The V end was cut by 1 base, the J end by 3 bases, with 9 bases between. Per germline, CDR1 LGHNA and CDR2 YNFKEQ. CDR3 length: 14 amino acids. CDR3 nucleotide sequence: TGTGCCAGCAGCCAAGTCGGGGTGGACACTGAAGCTTTCTTT. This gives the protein CASSQVGVDTEAFF.

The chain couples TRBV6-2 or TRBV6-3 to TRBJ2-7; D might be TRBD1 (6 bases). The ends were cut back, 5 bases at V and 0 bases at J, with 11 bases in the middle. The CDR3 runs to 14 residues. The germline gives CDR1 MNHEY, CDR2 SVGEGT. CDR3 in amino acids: CASSEADSSYEQYF. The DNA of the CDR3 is TGTGCCAGCAGTGAAGCGGACAGCTCCTACGAGCAGTACTTC.